The entry below gives a single TCR beta chain sequence along with its context. No antigen is known for it. A much more abundant neighbour one base away suggests this may be a read error. This sample holds PBMCs from roughly 10 ml fresh peripheral blood. This CDR3 is 17 amino acids long. Per germline, CDR1 MNHNS and CDR2 SASEGT. The sample is drawn from a study of T cells in Graves' hyperthyroidism and ophthalmopathy. Study-wide findings and caveats: Model predictions of ophthalmopathy came a median approximately 6 months before onset. Blood samples included most of the expanded thyroid clonotypes exceeding 0.001.

Amplified TCR beta CDR3 regions derived from RNA transcripts. First-round RT-PCR targeting the TCR CDR3 was performed with the HTBI primer set. TCRdb re-called the multiplex PCR reads with MiXCR, one entry per CDR3 protein. The table records about 400,000 distinct CDR3 sequences, 25% of them present only once. This receptor was taken from a man in his fifties or sixties with Graves' hyperthyroidism. This chain links TRBV6-1 with TRBJ1-2; TRBD1 might be the D (6 bases). Sequenced input: blood. In nucleotides, the CDR3 is TGTGCCTGCAGTGAATGGATGGGGGCCTCGCTTAGCTATGGCTACACCTTC. This sequence encodes CACSEWMGASLSYGYTF.